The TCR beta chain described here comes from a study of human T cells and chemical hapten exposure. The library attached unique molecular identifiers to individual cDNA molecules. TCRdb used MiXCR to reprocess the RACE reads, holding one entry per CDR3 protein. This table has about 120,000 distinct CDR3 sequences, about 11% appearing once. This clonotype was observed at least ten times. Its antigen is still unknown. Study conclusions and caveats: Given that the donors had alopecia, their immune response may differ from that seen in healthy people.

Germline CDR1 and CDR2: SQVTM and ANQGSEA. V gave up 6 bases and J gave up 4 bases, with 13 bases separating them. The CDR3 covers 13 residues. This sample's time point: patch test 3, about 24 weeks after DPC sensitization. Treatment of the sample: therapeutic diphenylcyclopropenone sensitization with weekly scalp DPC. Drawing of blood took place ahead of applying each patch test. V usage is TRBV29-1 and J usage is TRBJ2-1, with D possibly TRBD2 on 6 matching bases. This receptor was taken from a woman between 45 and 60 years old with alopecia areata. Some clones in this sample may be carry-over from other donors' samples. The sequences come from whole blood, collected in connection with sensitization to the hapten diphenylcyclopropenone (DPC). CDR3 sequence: CSVTGTEYNEQFF. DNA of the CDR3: TGCAGCGTGACCGGGACTGAATACAATGAGCAGTTCTTC.